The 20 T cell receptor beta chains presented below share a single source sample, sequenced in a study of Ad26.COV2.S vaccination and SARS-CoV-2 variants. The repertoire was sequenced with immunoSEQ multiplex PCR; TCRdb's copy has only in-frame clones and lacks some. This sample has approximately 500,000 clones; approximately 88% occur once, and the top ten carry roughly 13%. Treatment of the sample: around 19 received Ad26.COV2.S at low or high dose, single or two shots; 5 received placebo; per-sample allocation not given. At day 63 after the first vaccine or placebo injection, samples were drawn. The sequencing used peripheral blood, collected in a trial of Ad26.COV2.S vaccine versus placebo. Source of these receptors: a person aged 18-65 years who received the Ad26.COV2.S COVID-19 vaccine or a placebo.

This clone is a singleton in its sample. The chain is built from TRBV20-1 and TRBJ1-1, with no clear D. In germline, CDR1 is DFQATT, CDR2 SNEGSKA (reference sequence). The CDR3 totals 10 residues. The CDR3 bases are TGCAGCGCACTCGGGGAGGAGGCTTTCTTT. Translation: CSALGEEAFF.

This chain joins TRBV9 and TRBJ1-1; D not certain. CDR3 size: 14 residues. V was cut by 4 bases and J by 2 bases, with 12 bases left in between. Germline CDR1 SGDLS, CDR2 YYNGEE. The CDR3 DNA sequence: TGTGCCAGCAGCTCCCGCCGAAGTAACACTGAAGCTTTCTTT. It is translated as CASSSRRSNTEAFF.

CDR3: CASSQIGAGELFF. The CDR3 DNA reads as TGTGCCAGCAGCCAAATTGGCGCCGGGGAGCTGTTTTTT. The chain is built from TRBV3-1 (or the pseudogene TRBV3-2) and TRBJ2-2; no firm D call. The CDR3 consists of 13 residues. CDR1 and CDR2 from the germline V gene are LGHDT and YNNKEL (reference sequence). The germline V and J ends were trimmed by 2 bases and 6 bases, with 7 bases remaining between them.

DNA of the CDR3: TGTGCCAGCTCACCCTCGGGTGTACGCAATGAGCAGTTCTTC. Translation: CASSPSGVRNEQFF. The chain uses TRBV18 and TRBJ2-1; D is unresolved. The CDR3 is 14 residues long. The germline gives CDR1 KGHSH, CDR2 LQKENI. Trimming shortened V by 3 bases and J by 6 bases, and 12 bases separated the two germline ends.

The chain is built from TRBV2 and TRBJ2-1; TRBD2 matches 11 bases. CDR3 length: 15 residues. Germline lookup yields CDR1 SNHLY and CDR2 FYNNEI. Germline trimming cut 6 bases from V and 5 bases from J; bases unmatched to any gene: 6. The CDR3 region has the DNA TGTGCCAGCAGGCAACTAGCGGGAGTGAACAATGAGCAGTTCTTC. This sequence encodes CASRQLAGVNNEQFF.

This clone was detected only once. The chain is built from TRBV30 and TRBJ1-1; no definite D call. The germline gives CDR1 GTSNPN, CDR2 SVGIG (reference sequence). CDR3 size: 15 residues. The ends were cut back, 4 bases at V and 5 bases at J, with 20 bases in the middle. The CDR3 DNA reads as TGTGCCTGGACCGGTATGGCCGGAGGAGGGACTGAAGCTTTCTTT. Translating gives CAWTGMAGGGTEAFF.

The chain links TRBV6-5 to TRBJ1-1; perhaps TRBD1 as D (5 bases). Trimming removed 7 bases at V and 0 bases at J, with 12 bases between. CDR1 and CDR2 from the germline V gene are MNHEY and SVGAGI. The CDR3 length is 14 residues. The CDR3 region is CASTPGPMNTEAFF. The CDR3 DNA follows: TGTGCCAGCACCCCGGGACCGATGAACACTGAAGCTTTCTTT.

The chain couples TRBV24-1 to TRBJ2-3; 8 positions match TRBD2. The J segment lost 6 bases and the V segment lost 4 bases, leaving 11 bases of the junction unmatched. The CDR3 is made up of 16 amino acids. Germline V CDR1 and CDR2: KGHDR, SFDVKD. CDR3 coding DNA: TGTGCCACCAGTGACCTAGGGACTAGAGAATCGGATACGCAGTATTTT. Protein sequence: CATSDLGTRESDTQYF.

Written as DNA, the CDR3 is TGTGCCTCGAGAACAGGCGTTAATTCACCCCTCCACTTT. This codes for CASRTGVNSPLHF. The chain joins TRBV30 to TRBJ1-6; TRBD1 is a possible D gene (5 bases). Germline values: CDR1 GTSNPN, CDR2 SVGIG (reference sequence). CDR3 length: 13 residues. V lost 7 bases, J lost 6 bases, and 13 bases lay in between.

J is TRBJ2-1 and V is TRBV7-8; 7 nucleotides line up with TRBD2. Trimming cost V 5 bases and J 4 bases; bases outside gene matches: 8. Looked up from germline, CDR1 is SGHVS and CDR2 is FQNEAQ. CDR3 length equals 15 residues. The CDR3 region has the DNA TGTGCCAGCAGCGGGAGGACTAGTTTGTACAATGAGCAGTTCTTC. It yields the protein CASSGRTSLYNEQFF.

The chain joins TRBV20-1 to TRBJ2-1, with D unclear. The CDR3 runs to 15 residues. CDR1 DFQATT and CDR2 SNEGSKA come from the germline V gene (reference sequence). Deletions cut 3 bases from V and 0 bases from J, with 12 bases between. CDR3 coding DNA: TGCAGTGCTAGTCCTGATAGGAGCTCCTACAATGAGCAGTTCTTC. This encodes CSASPDRSSYNEQFF.

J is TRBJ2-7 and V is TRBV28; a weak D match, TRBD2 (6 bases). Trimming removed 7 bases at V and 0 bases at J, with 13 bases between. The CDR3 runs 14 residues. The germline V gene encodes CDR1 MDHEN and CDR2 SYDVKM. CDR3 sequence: CASMGLFNSYEQYF. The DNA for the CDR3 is TGTGCCAGCATGGGACTGTTCAACTCCTACGAGCAGTACTTC. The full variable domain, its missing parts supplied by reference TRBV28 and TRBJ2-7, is DVKVTQSSRYLVKRTGEKVFLECVQDMDHENMFWYRQDPGLGLRLIYFSYDVKMKEKGDIPEGYSVSREKKERFSLILESASTNQTSMYLCASMGLFNSYEQYFGPGTRLTVT.

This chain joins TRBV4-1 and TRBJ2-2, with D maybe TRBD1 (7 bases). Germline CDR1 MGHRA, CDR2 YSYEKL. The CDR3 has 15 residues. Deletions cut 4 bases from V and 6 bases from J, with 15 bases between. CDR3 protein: CASSLRGEWAGELFF. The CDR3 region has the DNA TGCGCCAGCAGCCTCAGGGGGGAGTGGGCCGGGGAGCTGTTTTTT.

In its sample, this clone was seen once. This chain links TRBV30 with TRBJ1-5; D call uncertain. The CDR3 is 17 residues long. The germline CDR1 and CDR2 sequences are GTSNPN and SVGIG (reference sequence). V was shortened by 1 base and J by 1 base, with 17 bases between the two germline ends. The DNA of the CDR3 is TGTGCCTGGAGTGACCCATTTCGGGCAGGCAGCAATCAGCCCCAGCATTTT. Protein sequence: CAWSDPFRAGSNQPQHF. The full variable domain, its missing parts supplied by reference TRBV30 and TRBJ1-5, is SQTIHQWPATLVQPVGSPLSLECTVEGTSNPNLYWYRQAAGRGLQLLFYSVGIGQISSEVPQNLSASRPQDRQFILSSKKLLLSDSGFYLCAWSDPFRAGSNQPQHFGDGTRLSIL.

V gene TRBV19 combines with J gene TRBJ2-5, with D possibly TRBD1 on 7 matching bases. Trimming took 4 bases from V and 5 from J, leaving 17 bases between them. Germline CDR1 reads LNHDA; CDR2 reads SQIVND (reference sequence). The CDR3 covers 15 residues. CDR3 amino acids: CASSTGQAAGETQYF. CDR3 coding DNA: TGTGCCAGTAGTACCGGACAGGCGGCGGGGGAGACCCAGTACTTC.

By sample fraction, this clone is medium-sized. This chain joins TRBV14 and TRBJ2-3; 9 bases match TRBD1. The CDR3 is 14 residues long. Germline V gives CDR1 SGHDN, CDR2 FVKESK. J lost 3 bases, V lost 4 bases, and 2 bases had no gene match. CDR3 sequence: CASSPTGGTDTQYF. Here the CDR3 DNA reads TGTGCCAGCAGCCCGACAGGGGGGACAGATACGCAGTATTTT.

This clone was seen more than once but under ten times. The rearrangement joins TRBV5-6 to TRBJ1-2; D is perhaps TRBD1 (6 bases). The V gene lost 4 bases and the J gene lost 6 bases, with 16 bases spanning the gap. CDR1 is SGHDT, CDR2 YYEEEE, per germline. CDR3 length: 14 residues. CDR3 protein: CASSHLPGAHGYTF. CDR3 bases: TGTGCCAGCAGCCACCTCCCGGGGGCCCATGGCTACACCTTC.

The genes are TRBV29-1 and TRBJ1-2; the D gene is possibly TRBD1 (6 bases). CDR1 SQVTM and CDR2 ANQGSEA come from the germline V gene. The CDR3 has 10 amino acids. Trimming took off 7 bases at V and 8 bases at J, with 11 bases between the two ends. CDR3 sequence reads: CSAGVRGYTF. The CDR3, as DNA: TGCAGCGCAGGGGTGCGGGGCTACACCTTC. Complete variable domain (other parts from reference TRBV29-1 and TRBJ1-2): SAVISQKPSRDICQRGTSLTIQCQVDSQVTMMFWYRQQPGQSLTLIATANQGSEATYESGFVIDKFPISRPNLTFSTLTVSNMSPEDSSIYLCSAGVRGYTFGSGTRLTVV.

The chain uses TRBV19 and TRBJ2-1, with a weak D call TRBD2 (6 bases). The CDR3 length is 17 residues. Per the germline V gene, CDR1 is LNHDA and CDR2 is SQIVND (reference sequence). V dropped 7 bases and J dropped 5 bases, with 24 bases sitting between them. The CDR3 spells CASTPRPPSGSNNEQFF. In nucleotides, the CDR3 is TGTGCCAGTACCCCACGACCCCCCAGCGGGTCTAACAATGAGCAGTTCTTC.

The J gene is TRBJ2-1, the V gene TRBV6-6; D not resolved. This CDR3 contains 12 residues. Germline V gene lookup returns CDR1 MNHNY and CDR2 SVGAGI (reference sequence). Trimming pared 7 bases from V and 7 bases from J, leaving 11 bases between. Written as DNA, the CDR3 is TGTGCCAGCATGGAGAGTTGGAATGAGCAGTTCTTC. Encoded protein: CASMESWNEQFF.